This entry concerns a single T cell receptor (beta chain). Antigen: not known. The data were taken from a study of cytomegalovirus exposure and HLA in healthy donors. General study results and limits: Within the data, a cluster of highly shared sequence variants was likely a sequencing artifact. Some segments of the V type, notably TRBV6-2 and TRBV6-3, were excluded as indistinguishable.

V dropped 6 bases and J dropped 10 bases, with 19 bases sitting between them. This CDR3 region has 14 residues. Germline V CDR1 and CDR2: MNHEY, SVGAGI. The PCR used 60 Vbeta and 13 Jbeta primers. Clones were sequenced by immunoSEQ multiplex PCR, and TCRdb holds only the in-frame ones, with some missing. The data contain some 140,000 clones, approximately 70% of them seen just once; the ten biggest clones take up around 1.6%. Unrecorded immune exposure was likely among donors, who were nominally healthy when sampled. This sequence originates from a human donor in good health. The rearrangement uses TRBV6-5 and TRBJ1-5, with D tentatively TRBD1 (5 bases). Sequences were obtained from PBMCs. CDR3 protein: CASRPRTGAEPQHF. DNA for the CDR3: TGTGCCAGCAGGCCCCGCACAGGCGCAGAACCCCAGCATTTT.